These 15 T cell receptor beta chains came from one sample sequenced in a study of T-cell memory formation after mild COVID-19. TCRdb used MiXCR to reprocess the 5' RACE reads, holding one entry per CDR3 protein. The sample carries 380,000 or so distinct CDR3 sequences, around 15% recorded once. Sequenced: PBMCs or a T cell subset sorted from them (not recorded which). The source is a man in his late teens or twenties who had mild COVID-19 (a few samples of this study predate the infection). Cell type and time point are not known.

The CDR3 loop is CASSFRTGKETQYF. CDR3 in DNA: TGTGCCAGCAGCTTCCGGACAGGGAAAGAGACCCAGTACTTC. V usage is TRBV7-6 and J usage is TRBJ2-5, with 8 bases that match TRBD1. The CDR3 consists of 14 residues. Germline V CDR1 and CDR2: SGHVS, FNYEAQ. V shed 3 bases, J shed 3 bases, and the junction held 3 bases outside the gene matches.

This clonotype was recorded at least ten times. A junction end diverges from the germline sequence, so it may reflect a read error. The rearrangement joins TRBV5-6 to TRBJ1-1, with D tentatively TRBD1 (5 bases). There are 13 residues in the CDR3. Germline-derived CDR1 and CDR2 are SGHDT and YYEEEE. DNA of the CDR3: TGCGCCAGCAGCTTCTCGGAGGGGACTGAAGCTTTCTTT. This translates into CASSFSEGTEAFF.

The rearrangement uses TRBV18 and TRBJ2-1, with 10 bases aligning to TRBD1. Germline CDR1 and CDR2: KGHSH and LQKENI. V dropped 6 bases and J dropped 4; count of bases not matched to a gene: 6. CDR3 length equals 15 residues. CDR3 in amino acids: CASSRGQGGYNEQFF. CDR3 nucleotide sequence: TGTGCCAGCTCCCGTGGACAGGGGGGATACAATGAGCAGTTCTTC.

This clonotype was counted only a few times. The CDR3 loop is CASSDPAGGLPNYEQYV. For the CDR3, the DNA is TGTGCCAGCAGTGATCCGGCGGGGGGACTTCCTAACTACGAGCAGTACGTC. The chain uses TRBV25-1 and TRBJ2-7, with TRBD2 identical over 8 bases. Germline values: CDR1 MGHDK, CDR2 SYGVNS. Trimming at V came to 3 bases and at J to 3 bases, leaving 13 bases not matched to a gene. The CDR3 has 17 amino acids.

With respect to this clonotype: Sequence at one end of the junction differs from germline and may be a read error. The genes are TRBV7-7 and TRBJ2-5; 8 nucleotides agree with TRBD1. CDR3 length equals 17 residues. CDR1 SSHAT and CDR2 FNYEAQ come from the germline V gene (reference sequence). The CDR3: CASSPHETGALQETQYF. For the CDR3, the DNA is TGTGCTAGCAGCCCCCACGAGACAGGGGCCCTCCAAGAGACCCAGTACTTC.

The V and J genes are TRBV19 and TRBJ1-3; no firm D call. V gave up 6 bases and J gave up 0 bases, with 6 bases separating them. CDR3 length: 13 residues. CDR1 LNHDA and CDR2 SQIVND come from the germline V gene (reference sequence). CDR3 sequence reads: CASRARSGNTIYF. The CDR3 nucleotides read TGTGCCAGTAGGGCCCGCTCTGGAAACACCATATATTTT.

This clonotype was counted between two and nine times. This chain joins TRBV29-1 and TRBJ2-7; 9 bases fit TRBD1. The germline V gene has CDR1 SQVTM and CDR2 ANQGSEA. V lost 6 bases and J lost 3; bases outside the gene matches: 6. CDR3 length: 13 residues. The CDR3 DNA follows: TGCAGCGTCTTACCGGGACAGGGCTACGAGCAGTACTTC. It translates to CSVLPGQGYEQYF.

The V call is TRBV6-1, the J call TRBJ2-3; tentative D call: TRBD2 (6 bases). V was shortened by 6 bases and J by 3 bases, with 19 bases between the two germline ends. Per germline, CDR1 MNHNS and CDR2 SASEGT. The CDR3 is 16 residues long. CDR3 nucleotides: TGTGCCAGCAGAGCCAACATAGCGGACCGAACAGATACGCAGTATTTT. Protein sequence: CASRANIADRTDTQYF.

This clonotype has just a few counts. The chain links TRBV5-1 to TRBJ1-1; D possibly corresponds to TRBD1 (5 bases). The CDR3 consists of 13 residues. Germline CDR1 reads SGHRS; CDR2 reads YFSETQ. Trimming took 4 bases from V and 6 from J, leaving 13 bases between them. The CDR3 protein is CASSISGYAEAFF. In DNA, the CDR3 is TGCGCCAGCAGCATCTCAGGGTACGCTGAAGCTTTCTTT.

This clonotype appeared a few times. The V and J genes are TRBV7-7 and TRBJ2-1; 7 nucleotides match TRBD1. V lost 2 bases to trimming and J lost 4 bases; unmatched junction nucleotides: 8. Germline values: CDR1 SSHAT, CDR2 FNYEAQ (reference sequence). The CDR3 runs to 16 residues. CDR3 sequence (DNA): TGTGCCAGCAGCTTAAGGCCCACAGGGGCTTACAATGAGCAGTTCTTC. Encoded protein: CASSLRPTGAYNEQFF. The whole variable domain, remainder taken from reference TRBV7-7 and TRBJ2-1, is GAGVSQSPRYKVTKRGQDVTLRCDPISSHATLYWYQQALGQGPEFLTYFNYEAQPDKSGLPSDRFSAERPEGSISTLTIQRTEQRDSAMYRCASSLRPTGAYNEQFFGPGTRLTVL.

The rearrangement links TRBV7-6 to TRBJ2-1, with 8 positions matching TRBD2. With 1 base clipped from V and 6 bases from J, the junction kept 14 bases outside the gene matches. CDR3 length: 18 residues. In germline, CDR1 is SGHVS, CDR2 FNYEAQ. The DNA for the CDR3 is TGTGCCAGCAGCTTAGAGGCTAGCGGGCCACTGACGAGCAATGAGCAGTTCTTC. Translating gives CASSLEASGPLTSNEQFF.

The V and J genes are TRBV7-2 and TRBJ2-3, with 7 bases lining up with TRBD2. The CDR3 has 14 residues. The V and J ends lost 6 bases and 2 bases, in that order; junction bases with no gene match: 5. The germline V gene has CDR1 SGHTA and CDR2 FQGNSA. The CDR3 DNA sequence: TGTGCCAGCAGTAAGGGACTATTCACAGATACGCAGTATTTT. Translated, it gives CASSKGLFTDTQYF.

The chain joins TRBV28 to TRBJ1-2; D gene unclear. This CDR3 is 14 amino acids long. Per the germline V gene, CDR1 is MDHEN and CDR2 is SYDVKM. V gave up 3 bases and J gave up 4 bases, with 12 bases separating them. In DNA, the CDR3 is TGTGCCAGCAGTTTGAGTCAGTCAATCTATGGCTACACCTTC. This encodes CASSLSQSIYGYTF.

This clonotype was recorded many times. The rearrangement uses TRBV5-6 and TRBJ1-2, with TRBD1 as a possible D gene (6 bases). The CDR3 covers 15 residues. The germline CDR1 and CDR2 sequences are SGHDT and YYEEEE. Deletions cut 0 bases from V and 7 bases from J, with 16 bases between. This CDR3 reads CASSLVGALSGGYTF. CDR3 DNA: TGTGCCAGCAGCTTGGTGGGGGCGCTTTCCGGTGGCTACACCTTC.

In this sample, this clonotype turned up a few times. The V and J genes are TRBV9 and TRBJ2-7; no firm D call. Germline loops: CDR1 SGDLS, CDR2 YYNGEE. This CDR3 contains 13 residues. The V and J ends lost 1 base and 3 bases respectively, with 8 bases between them. CDR3 in DNA: TGTGCCAGCAGCGTACAGCCTGACTACGAGCAGTACTTC. This sequence encodes CASSVQPDYEQYF.